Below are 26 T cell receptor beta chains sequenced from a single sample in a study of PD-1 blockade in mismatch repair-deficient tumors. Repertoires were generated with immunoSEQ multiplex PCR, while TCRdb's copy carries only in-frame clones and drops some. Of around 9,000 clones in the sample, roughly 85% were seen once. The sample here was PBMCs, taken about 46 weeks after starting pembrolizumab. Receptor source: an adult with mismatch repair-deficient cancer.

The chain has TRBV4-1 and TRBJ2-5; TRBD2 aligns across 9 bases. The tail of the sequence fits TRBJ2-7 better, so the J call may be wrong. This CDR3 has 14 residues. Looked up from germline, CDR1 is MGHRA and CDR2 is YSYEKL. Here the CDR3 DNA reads TGCGCCAGCAGCCCGGGGACTAGCAGGGACGAGCAGTACTTC. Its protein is CASSPGTSRDEQYF.

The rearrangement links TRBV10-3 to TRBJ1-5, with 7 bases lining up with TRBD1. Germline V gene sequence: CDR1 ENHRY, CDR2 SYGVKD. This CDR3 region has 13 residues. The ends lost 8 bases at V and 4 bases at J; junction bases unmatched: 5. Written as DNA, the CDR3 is TGTGCCATCGACAGGGATGGAAATCAGCCCCAGCATTTT. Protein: CAIDRDGNQPQHF.

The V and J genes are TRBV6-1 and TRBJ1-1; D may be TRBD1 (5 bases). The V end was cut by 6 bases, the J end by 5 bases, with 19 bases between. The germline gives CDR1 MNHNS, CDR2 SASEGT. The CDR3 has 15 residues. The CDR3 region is CASRDRGGKSTEAFF. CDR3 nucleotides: TGTGCCAGCAGGGACCGCGGGGGGAAGAGTACTGAAGCTTTCTTT.

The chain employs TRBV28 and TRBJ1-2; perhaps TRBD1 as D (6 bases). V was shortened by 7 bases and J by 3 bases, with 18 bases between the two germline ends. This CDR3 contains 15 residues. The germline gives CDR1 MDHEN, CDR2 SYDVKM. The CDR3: CASTGYRERDYGYTF. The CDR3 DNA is TGTGCCAGCACAGGCTACAGGGAAAGGGACTATGGCTACACCTTC.

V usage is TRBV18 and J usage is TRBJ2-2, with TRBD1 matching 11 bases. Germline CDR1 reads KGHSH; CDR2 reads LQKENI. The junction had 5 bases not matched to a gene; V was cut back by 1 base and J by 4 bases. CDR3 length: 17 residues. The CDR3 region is CASSPLGQGAGTGELFF. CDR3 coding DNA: TGTGCCAGCTCACCACTTGGACAGGGGGCTGGCACCGGGGAGCTGTTTTTT.

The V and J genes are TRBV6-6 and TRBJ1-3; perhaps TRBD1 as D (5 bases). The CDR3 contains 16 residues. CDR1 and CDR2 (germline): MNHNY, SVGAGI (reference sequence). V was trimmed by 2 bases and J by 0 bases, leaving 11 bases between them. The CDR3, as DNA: TGTGCCAGCAGTTACCCCGGACAAGCCTCTGGAAACACCATATATTTT. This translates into CASSYPGQASGNTIYF.

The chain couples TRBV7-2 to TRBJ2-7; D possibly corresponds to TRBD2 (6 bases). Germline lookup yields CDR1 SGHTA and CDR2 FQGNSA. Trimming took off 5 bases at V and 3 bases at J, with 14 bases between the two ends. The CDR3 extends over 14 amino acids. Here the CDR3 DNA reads TGTGCCAGCAGCAGAGCGGGCAGACGCTACGAGCAGTACTTC. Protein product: CASSRAGRRYEQYF.

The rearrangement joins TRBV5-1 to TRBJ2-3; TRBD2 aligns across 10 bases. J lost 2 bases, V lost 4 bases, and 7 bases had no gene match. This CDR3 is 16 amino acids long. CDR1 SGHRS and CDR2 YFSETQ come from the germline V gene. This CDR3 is CASSPRLAGVTDTQYF. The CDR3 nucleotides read TGCGCCAGCAGCCCTCGCCTAGCGGGAGTCACAGATACGCAGTATTTT.

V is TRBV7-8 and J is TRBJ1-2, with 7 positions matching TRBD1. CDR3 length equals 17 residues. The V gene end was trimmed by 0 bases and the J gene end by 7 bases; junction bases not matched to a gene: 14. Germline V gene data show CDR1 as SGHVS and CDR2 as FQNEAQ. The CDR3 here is CASSLAIGGPGRSGYTF. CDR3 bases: TGTGCCAGCAGCTTAGCGATAGGGGGCCCGGGGCGGTCTGGCTACACCTTC.

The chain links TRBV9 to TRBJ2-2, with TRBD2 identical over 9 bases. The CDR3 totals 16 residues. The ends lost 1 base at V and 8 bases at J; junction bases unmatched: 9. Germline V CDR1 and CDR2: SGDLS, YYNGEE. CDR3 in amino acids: CASSVSVASGIGELFF. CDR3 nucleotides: TGTGCCAGCAGCGTATCCGTCGCTAGCGGGATAGGGGAGCTGTTTTTT.

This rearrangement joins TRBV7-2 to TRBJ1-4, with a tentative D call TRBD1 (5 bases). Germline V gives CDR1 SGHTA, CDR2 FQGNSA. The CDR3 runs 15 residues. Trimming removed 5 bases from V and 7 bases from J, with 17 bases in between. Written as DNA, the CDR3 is TGTGCCAGCAGCCCCGACCCGGGGGTGGGTGAAAAACTGTTTTTT. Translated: CASSPDPGVGEKLFF.

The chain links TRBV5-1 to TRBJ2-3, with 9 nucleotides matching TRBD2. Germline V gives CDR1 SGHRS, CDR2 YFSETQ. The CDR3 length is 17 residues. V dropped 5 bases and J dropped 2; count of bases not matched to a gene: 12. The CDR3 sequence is CASRGSSAGGLTDTQYF. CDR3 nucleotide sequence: TGCGCCAGCAGGGGGTCCTCAGCGGGGGGACTCACAGATACGCAGTATTTT.

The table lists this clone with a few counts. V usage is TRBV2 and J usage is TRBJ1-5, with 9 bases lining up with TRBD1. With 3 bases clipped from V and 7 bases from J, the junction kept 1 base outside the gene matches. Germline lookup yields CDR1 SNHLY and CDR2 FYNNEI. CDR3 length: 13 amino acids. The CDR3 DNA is TGTGCCAGCAGTGATGGGACAGGGCAGCCCCAGCATTTT. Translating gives CASSDGTGQPQHF.

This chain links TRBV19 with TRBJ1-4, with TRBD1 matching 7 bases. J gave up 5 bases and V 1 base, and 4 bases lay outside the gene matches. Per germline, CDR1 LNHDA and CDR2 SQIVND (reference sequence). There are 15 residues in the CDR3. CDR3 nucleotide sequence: TGTGCCAGTAGTATAGGCAGGGGGGAGAATGAAAAACTGTTTTTT. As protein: CASSIGRGENEKLFF.

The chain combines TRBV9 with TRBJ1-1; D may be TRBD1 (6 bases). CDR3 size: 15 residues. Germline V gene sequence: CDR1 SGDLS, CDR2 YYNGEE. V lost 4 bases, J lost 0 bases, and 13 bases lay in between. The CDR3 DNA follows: TGTGCCAGCAGCCCGTGGGGACACGTGAACACTGAAGCTTTCTTT. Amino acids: CASSPWGHVNTEAFF.

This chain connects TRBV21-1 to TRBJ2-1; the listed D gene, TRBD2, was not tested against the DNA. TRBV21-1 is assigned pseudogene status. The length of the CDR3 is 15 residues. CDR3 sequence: CASFGTGGGYNEQFF. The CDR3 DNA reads TGTGCCAGCTTTGGTACCGGGGGAGGGTACAATGAGCAGTTCTTC.

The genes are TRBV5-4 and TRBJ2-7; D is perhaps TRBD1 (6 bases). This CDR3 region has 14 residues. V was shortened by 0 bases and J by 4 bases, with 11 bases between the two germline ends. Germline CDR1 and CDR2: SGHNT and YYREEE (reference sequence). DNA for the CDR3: TGTGCCAGCAGCTTGGGGCAGGGGAAGTACGAGCAGTACTTC. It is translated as CASSLGQGKYEQYF.

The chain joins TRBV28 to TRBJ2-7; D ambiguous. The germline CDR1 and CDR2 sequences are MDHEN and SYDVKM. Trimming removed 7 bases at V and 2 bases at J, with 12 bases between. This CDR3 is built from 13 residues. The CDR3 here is CASTASVAYEQYF. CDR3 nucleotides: TGTGCCAGCACCGCAAGCGTAGCCTACGAGCAGTACTTC.

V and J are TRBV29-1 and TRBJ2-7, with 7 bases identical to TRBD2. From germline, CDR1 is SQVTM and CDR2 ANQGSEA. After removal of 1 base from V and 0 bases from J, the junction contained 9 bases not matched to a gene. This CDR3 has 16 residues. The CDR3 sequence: CSVEGSLGGGSYEQYF. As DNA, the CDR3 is TGCAGCGTTGAAGGGTCTCTTGGGGGGGGCTCCTACGAGCAGTACTTC.

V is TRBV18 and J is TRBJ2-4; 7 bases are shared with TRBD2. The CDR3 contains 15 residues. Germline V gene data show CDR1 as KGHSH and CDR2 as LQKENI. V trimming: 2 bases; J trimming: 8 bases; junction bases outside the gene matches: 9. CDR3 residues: CASSPSAGVEDIQYF. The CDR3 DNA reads TGTGCCAGCTCACCATCGGCGGGAGTGGAGGACATTCAGTACTTC.

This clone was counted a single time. CDR3 amino acids: CASSFPSGKEAFF. The CDR3 coding sequence is TGTGCCAGCAGTTTCCCCTCAGGTAAAGAAGCTTTCTTT. The chain couples TRBV28 to TRBJ1-1; no reliable D call. Germline V gene data show CDR1 as MDHEN and CDR2 as SYDVKM. Trimming shortened V by 3 bases and J by 8 bases, and 13 bases separated the two germline ends. The CDR3 loop spans 13 amino acids.

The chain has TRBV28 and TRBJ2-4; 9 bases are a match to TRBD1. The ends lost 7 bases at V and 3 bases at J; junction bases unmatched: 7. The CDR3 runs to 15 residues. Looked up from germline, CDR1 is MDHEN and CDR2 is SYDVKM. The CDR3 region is CASNLQGADKNIQYF. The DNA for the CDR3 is TGTGCCAGCAACTTACAGGGGGCAGACAAAAACATTCAGTACTTC.

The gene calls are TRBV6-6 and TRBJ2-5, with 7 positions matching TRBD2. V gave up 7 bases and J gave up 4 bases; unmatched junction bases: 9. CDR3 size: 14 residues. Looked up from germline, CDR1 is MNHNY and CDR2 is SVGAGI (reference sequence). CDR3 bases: TGTGCCAGCAATAGGAGCGGGAAGTCAGAGACCCAGTACTTC. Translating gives CASNRSGKSETQYF.

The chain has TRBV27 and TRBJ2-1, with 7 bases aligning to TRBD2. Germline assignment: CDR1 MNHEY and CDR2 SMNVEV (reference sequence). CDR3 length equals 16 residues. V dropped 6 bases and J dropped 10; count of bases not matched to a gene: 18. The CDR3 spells CASSRLAGTTIGEQFF. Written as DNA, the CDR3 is TGTGCCAGCAGCCGTTTAGCGGGCACCACCATCGGGGAGCAGTTCTTC.

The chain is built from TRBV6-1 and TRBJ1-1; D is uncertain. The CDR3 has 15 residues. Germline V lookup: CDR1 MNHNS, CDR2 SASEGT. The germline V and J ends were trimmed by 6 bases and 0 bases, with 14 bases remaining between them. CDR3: CASSRSKTLNTEAFF. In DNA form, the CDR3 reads TGTGCCAGCAGCCGTAGCAAGACTTTGAACACTGAAGCTTTCTTT.

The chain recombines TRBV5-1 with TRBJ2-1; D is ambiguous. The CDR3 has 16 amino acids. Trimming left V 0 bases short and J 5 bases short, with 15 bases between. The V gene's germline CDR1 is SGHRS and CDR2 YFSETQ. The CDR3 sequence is CASSLVWADFNNEQFF. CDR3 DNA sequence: TGCGCCAGCAGCTTGGTATGGGCAGATTTTAACAATGAGCAGTTCTTC.